A selection of T cell receptor beta chains follows, all from one sample in a study of blood T cell repertoires in COVID-19. Profiled with immunoSEQ multiplex PCR; TCRdb holds only in-frame clones, not every one. The sample has roughly 200,000 clones, approximately 81% seen once. The sequenced sample was peripheral blood. These receptors were collected from a human donor in a cohort sampled during active COVID-19. Both conserved end residues are part of each CDR3. A D gene is named only where the DNA matches it firmly. Size tells how often a clone was seen (once, few, many) or the class of an expanded clone, and some rows leave it out.

D	size	J	V	CDR3	DNA
-	-	TRBJ1-2	TRBV30	CAWRPRGFGYGYTF	TGTGCCTGGAGACCCAGGGGATTCGGCTATGGCTACACCTTC
TRBD2	-	TRBJ2-3	TRBV28	CASSSRTSFTDTQYF	TGTGCCAGCAGTTCCCGGACTAGTTTCACAGATACGCAGTATTTT
TRBD1	-	TRBJ1-4	TRBV5-5	CASSSRDRGPSVFF	TGTGCCAGCAGCAGCCGGGACAGGGGCCCGTCGGTGTTTTTT
-	-	TRBJ1-6	TRBV30	CAWNRVLASPLHF	TGTGCCTGGAATCGGGTGTTGGCTTCACCCCTCCACTTT
TRBD1	few	TRBJ1-5	TRBV2	CASKGTGGLEQPQHF	TGTGCCAGCAAAGGGACAGGGGGCTTGGAACAGCCCCAGCATTTT
TRBD1	-	TRBJ1-1	TRBV10-3	CAISDDRGTEAFF	TGTGCCATCAGTGACGACAGGGGGACTGAAGCTTTCTTT
-	many	TRBJ1-2	TRBV12-3/TRBV12-4	CASSPSERGYTF	TGTGCCAGCAGCCCCTCCGAGCGTGGCTACACCTTC
-	once	TRBJ2-5	TRBV6-5	CASSVGTLETQYF	TGTGCCAGCAGCGTTGGTACATTGGAGACCCAGTACTTC
TRBD1	-	TRBJ1-4	TRBV24-1	CAALTGEEKLFF	TGTGCCGCTTTGACAGGGGAGGAAAAACTGTTTTTT
TRBD1	few	TRBJ1-2	TRBV5-6	CASSLHRTGRGGYTF	TGTGCCAGCAGCTTGCATCGGACAGGGAGAGGTGGCTACACCTTC
-	-	TRBJ2-5	TRBV3-1/TRBV3-2	CASSLQGNQETQYF	TGTGCCAGCAGTCTGCAGGGGAACCAAGAGACCCAGTACTTC
-	few	TRBJ1-2	TRBV18	CASSLFGTPREDGYTF	TGTGCCAGCTCATTATTCGGGACACCCAGAGAGGATGGCTACACCTTC
TRBD1	-	TRBJ1-1	TRBV2	CASSGDRDTEAFF	TGTGCCAGCAGTGGGGACAGGGACACTGAAGCTTTCTTT
TRBD1	-	TRBJ2-1	TRBV29-1	CSVGVRGLYNEQFF	TGCAGCGTTGGGGTCAGGGGGCTTTACAATGAGCAGTTCTTC
-	-	TRBJ1-1	TRBV7-9	CASSLALYEAFF	TGTGCCAGCAGCTTAGCGCTCTATGAAGCTTTCTTT
-	-	TRBJ2-7	TRBV10-3	CAISEGASSGGSEQYF	TGTGCCATCAGTGAGGGGGCCTCCTCGGGCGGCTCCGAGCAGTACTTC
-	-	TRBJ1-2	TRBV9	CASSPQRANYGYTF	TGTGCCAGCAGCCCCCAGAGGGCTAACTATGGCTACACCTTC
-	-	TRBJ2-5	TRBV7-9	CATALSGETQYF	TGCGCGACAGCTCTCTCCGGGGAGACCCAGTACTTC
TRBD2	-	TRBJ2-2	TRBV2	CASTTTRGRGPGELFF	TGTGCCAGCACCACCACGCGGGGGAGGGGTCCCGGGGAGCTGTTTTTT
TRBD2	-	TRBJ2-1	TRBV7-3	CASSLLASGGPYNEQFF	TGTGCCAGCAGCTTATTGGCTAGCGGGGGCCCTTACAATGAGCAGTTCTTC
-	-	TRBJ1-6	TRBV27	CASSLAGEHNSPLHF	TGTGCCAGCAGTTTGGCAGGGGAGCATAATTCACCCCTCCACTTT
TRBD1	-	TRBJ1-5	TRBV5-1	CASSWTGGQPQHF	TGCGCCAGCAGCTGGACAGGGGGTCAGCCCCAGCATTTT
-	-	TRBJ2-7	TRBV7-9	CASSLAGTYEQYF	TGTGCCAGCAGCTTAGCTGGCACCTACGAGCAGTACTTC
-	-	TRBJ2-1	TRBV29-1	CSVVLMSSYNEQFF	TGCAGCGTAGTACTTATGAGCTCCTACAATGAGCAGTTCTTC
-	-	TRBJ2-3	TRBV5-1	CASSPGTSRSTDTQYF	TGCGCCAGCAGCCCCGGGACTTCACGAAGCACAGATACGCAGTATTTT
-	-	TRBJ2-7	TRBV19	CASSAIPPVTVAYEQYF	TGTGCCAGTAGTGCCATCCCTCCCGTAACAGTAGCCTACGAGCAGTACTTC
-	-	TRBJ1-2	TRBV5-8	CASSWHTGNYGYTF	TGTGCCAGCAGCTGGCACACAGGGAACTATGGCTACACCTTC
-	-	TRBJ1-5	TRBV2	CASSETKVFQPQHF	TGTGCCAGCAGTGAGACAAAAGTCTTCCAGCCCCAGCATTTT
-	-	TRBJ1-1	TRBV11-2	CASSLWEATEAFF	TGTGCCAGCAGCTTATGGGAGGCGACTGAAGCTTTCTTT
-	once	TRBJ2-2	TRBV7-8	CASSLVIGQYTGELFF	TGTGCCAGCAGCTTAGTTATCGGACAGTACACCGGGGAGCTGTTTTTT
TRBD2	-	TRBJ2-3	TRBV5-1	CASSSSGRGSDTQYF	TGCGCCAGCAGCTCTAGCGGGAGAGGCTCAGATACGCAGTATTTT
-	-	TRBJ2-3	TRBV5-1	CASSWTGVSTDTQYF	TGCGCCAGCAGCTGGACGGGGGTTAGCACAGATACGCAGTATTTT
-	-	TRBJ2-3	TRBV7-9	CASSLDRGGTQYF	TGTGCCAGCAGCTTAGACCGTGGGGGCACGCAGTATTTT
-	-	TRBJ1-6	TRBV29-1	CSVEDRQQSPLHF	TGCAGCGTTGAAGATCGTCAACAATCACCCCTCCACTTT
-	-	TRBJ2-3	TRBV5-1	CASSPEVSGWAQYF	TGCGCCAGCAGCCCGGAAGTCTCAGGCTGGGCGCAGTATTTT
-	-	TRBJ1-3	TRBV5-1	CASSLYGQEQRNTIYF	TGCGCCAGCAGCTTGTATGGGCAGGAACAACGAAACACCATATATTTT
TRBD2	-	TRBJ2-7	TRBV6-5	CASTPGLAGVHEQYF	TGTGCCAGCACCCCCGGACTAGCGGGAGTCCACGAGCAGTACTTC
-	-	TRBJ1-1	TRBV6-5	CASSPNSHTEAFF	TGTGCCAGCAGCCCCAACTCCCACACTGAAGCTTTCTTT
-	-	TRBJ1-1	TRBV7-9	CASKNEMNTEAFF	TGTGCCAGCAAGAACGAGATGAACACTGAAGCTTTCTTT
TRBD1	-	TRBJ1-2	TRBV12-3/TRBV12-4	CASRRTGEAGYTF	TGTGCCAGCAGGAGGACAGGGGAGGCCGGCTACACCTTC
TRBD1	-	TRBJ2-5	TRBV28	CASSPQTGLGGETQYF	TGTGCCAGCAGTCCTCAGACAGGGCTGGGTGGAGAGACCCAGTACTTC
-	few	TRBJ1-2	TRBV6-5	CASSYVQGGNYGYTF	TGTGCCAGCAGTTACGTCCAGGGAGGGAACTATGGCTACACCTTC
-	-	TRBJ1-1	TRBV5-5	CASSFLTESTEAFF	TGTGCCAGCAGCTTTTTAACAGAGTCCACTGAAGCTTTCTTT
TRBD1	-	TRBJ1-2	TRBV28	CASSRQGGSYGYTF	TGTGCCAGCAGTAGACAGGGGGGCAGCTATGGCTACACCTTC
TRBD2	-	TRBJ2-2	TRBV10-3	CAIRGTGTSGSAATGELFF	TGTGCCATCAGAGGAACCGGGACTAGCGGGAGTGCGGCGACCGGGGAGCTGTTTTTT